One sample yielded the 6 T cell receptor beta chains listed below, sequenced in a study of T cells in Graves' hyperthyroidism and ophthalmopathy. RNA transcripts provided the source from which TCR beta CDR3 regions were amplified. First-round RT-PCR of the TCR CDR3 relied on the HTBI primer set. TCRdb reprocessed the multiplex PCR reads via MiXCR and lists one record per CDR3 protein. The data show around 380,000 distinct CDR3 sequences, 13% seen once. The sequencing input was blood. Receptor source: a young man with Graves' hyperthyroidism that later progressed to Graves' ophthalmopathy.

At least ten counts were recorded for this clonotype. This chain connects TRBV6-1 to TRBJ2-1, with 12 nucleotides matching TRBD2. Germline V gene sequence: CDR1 MNHNS, CDR2 SASEGT. Trimming took 3 bases from V and 4 from J; bases not matched to a gene: 4. This CDR3 has 16 amino acids. The CDR3 is CASSDLLAGGYNEQFF. The CDR3 DNA follows: TGTGCCAGCAGTGACCTTCTAGCGGGGGGGTACAATGAGCAGTTCTTC.

The chain employs TRBV20-1 and TRBJ2-6, with D tentatively TRBD1 or TRBD2 (5 bases each). The CDR3 totals 17 residues. V was clipped by 6 bases and J by 1 base, with 19 bases between them. In germline, CDR1 is DFQATT, CDR2 SNEGSKA (reference sequence). The CDR3 nucleotides are TGCAGTGCGATAGCCGGGGCAGGGTCGTCTGGGGCCAACGTCCTGACTTTC. Amino acids: CSAIAGAGSSGANVLTF.

There are many counts of this clonotype. The V gene is TRBV7-2, the J gene TRBJ1-1, with D perhaps matching TRBD1 (6 bases). CDR3 size: 15 residues. Germline V lookup: CDR1 SGHTA, CDR2 FQGNSA. Trimming cost V 1 base and J 5 bases, with 14 bases left between them. The CDR3 sequence: CASSLEWGAGTEAFF. CDR3 bases: TGTGCCAGCAGCTTAGAGTGGGGGGCAGGAACTGAAGCTTTCTTT.

This sequence joins TRBV4-1 and TRBJ2-1; the D gene is possibly TRBD1 (5 bases). This CDR3 is 12 amino acids long. V lost 1 base and J 11 bases, leaving 9 bases between the germline ends. Germline loops: CDR1 MGHRA, CDR2 YSYEKL. CDR3 bases: TGCGCCAGCAGCCAAGGTAGGGGTAAGCAGTTCTTC. Its translation: CASSQGRGKQFF.

This clonotype was counted at least ten times. This sequence joins TRBV11-3 and TRBJ1-1, with D perhaps matching TRBD1 (5 bases). Germline lookup yields CDR1 SGHNT and CDR2 YENEEA. The V gene lost 4 bases and the J gene lost 2 bases, with 17 bases spanning the gap. This CDR3 region has 16 residues. The CDR3 spells CASSSPELRGNTEAFF. CDR3 nucleotide sequence: TGTGCCAGCAGCTCCCCGGAGCTGAGGGGCAACACTGAAGCTTTCTTT.

V and J are TRBV7-9 and TRBJ1-6; D is possibly TRBD1 (6 bases). The CDR3 runs 16 residues. With 1 base removed from V and 6 bases from J, the gap between germline ends came to 13 bases. The germline V gene encodes CDR1 SEHNR and CDR2 FQNEAQ (reference sequence). CDR3 loop: CASSLDGGRGNSPLHF. CDR3 sequence (DNA): TGTGCCAGCAGCTTAGATGGGGGCAGGGGTAATTCACCCCTCCACTTT.